The 22 T cell receptor beta chains in this list originate from one sample, sequenced in a study of blood T cells in healthy people across ages. A second PCR of 7 to 11 cycles used a sample-barcoded 5' primer and a J-beta primer mix. TCRdb re-called the 5' RACE reads through MiXCR, storing one row per CDR3 protein. Counted here are about 1.7 million distinct CDR3 sequences, approximately 28% occurring once; the ten biggest clones make up about 8%. Source material: blood. The receptors were sampled from a woman in her 30s in good health.

The chain is built from TRBV11-1 and TRBJ2-1; no firm D call. V was shortened by 1 base and J by 10 bases, with 17 bases between the two germline ends. Germline V gene sequence: CDR1 SGHAT, CDR2 FQDESV (reference sequence). The CDR3 contains 15 residues. The CDR3 nucleotides are TGTGCCAGCAGCTTAGATTACCAGACCTCCTACGAGCAGTTCTTC. Translation gives CASSLDYQTSYEQFF.

The chain is built from TRBV11-2 and TRBJ2-4, with a possible D match to TRBD2 (6 bases). Germline CDR1 SGHAT, CDR2 FQNNGV. The CDR3 contains 14 residues. Trimming removed 5 bases at V and 7 bases at J, with 15 bases between. CDR3 sequence: CASSAGTTYNIQYF. The CDR3 DNA reads as TGTGCCAGCAGCGCGGGAACCACATATAACATTCAGTACTTC. Complete variable domain (other parts from reference TRBV11-2 and TRBJ2-4): EAGVAQSPRYKIIEKRQSVAFWCNPISGHATLYWYQQILGQGPKLLIQFQNNGVVDDSQLPKDRFSAERLKGVDSTLKIQPAKLEDSAVYLCASSAGTTYNIQYFGAGTRLSVL.

V is TRBV5-5 and J is TRBJ2-7; 7 positions match TRBD1. Germline V lookup: CDR1 SGHKS, CDR2 YYEKEE (reference sequence). CDR3 length: 14 residues. V was clipped by 6 bases and J by 2 bases; unmatched bases: 8. The CDR3 reads CASTPPGQPYEQYF. In DNA form, the CDR3 reads TGTGCCAGCACCCCTCCGGGACAGCCCTACGAGCAGTACTTC.

With respect to this clonotype: The junction and the germline gene differ at one end; a read error may be behind it. The chain uses TRBV2 and TRBJ2-3, with unresolved D. Germline V gene data show CDR1 as SNHLY and CDR2 as FYNNEI. The CDR3 is 13 amino acids. Here the CDR3 reads CPSSEDWADTQYF. The CDR3 DNA reads TGTCCCAGCAGTGAAGACTGGGCGGATACGCAGTATTTT.

CDR3 sequence: CASSERVVRAGYYEQYF. CDR3 nucleotide sequence: TGTGCCAGCAGTGAAAGGGTTGTTAGAGCGGGTTACTACGAGCAGTACTTC. This sequence joins TRBV6-1 and TRBJ2-4; possibly TRBD2 for D (6 bases). The end of the DNA fits TRBJ2-7 better, so the J call may be wrong. The CDR3 extends over 17 amino acids. Germline V gene sequence: CDR1 MNHNS, CDR2 SASEGT.

A note on this clonotype: Being one base from a much bigger clone, this may be a read error. This chain connects TRBV7-2 to TRBJ2-4; D is ambiguous. Germline V lookup: CDR1 SGHTA, CDR2 FQGNSA. There are 16 residues in the CDR3. V shed 5 bases and J shed 2 bases, with 16 bases lying between them. CDR3 sequence reads: CASSVRSTRSKNIQYF. DNA for the CDR3: TGTGCCAGCAGCGTCCGATCTACAAGATCCAAAAACATTCAGTACTTC.

In its sample, this clonotype was seen a few times. DNA of the CDR3: TGCAGCGTTGAAGTTGCGGGTGGGGGGAGCACAGATACGCAGTATTTT. It codes for CSVEVAGGGSTDTQYF. The rearrangement uses TRBV29-1 and TRBJ2-3, with D perhaps matching TRBD2 (6 bases). The CDR3 is 16 amino acids. With 1 base removed from V and 0 bases from J, the gap between germline ends came to 14 bases. The germline CDR1 and CDR2 sequences are SQVTM and ANQGSEA.

This clonotype was counted a few times. The CDR3 coding sequence is TGTGCCAGCAGTTCGCTCGGGACAGACTATGGCTACACCTTC. It yields the protein CASSSLGTDYGYTF. The J gene is TRBJ1-2, the V gene TRBV6-1; 7 bases are a match to TRBD1. The CDR3 extends over 14 amino acids. Germline V gene data show CDR1 as MNHNS and CDR2 as SASEGT. Trimming removed 5 bases from V and 3 bases from J; junction bases left unmatched: 6.

The chain recombines TRBV7-2 with TRBJ1-1; D possibly corresponds to TRBD1 (6 bases). The CDR3 is 14 amino acids. In germline, CDR1 is SGHTA, CDR2 FQGNSA. V shed 9 bases and J shed 0 bases, with 14 bases lying between them. The CDR3 DNA sequence: TGTGCCAGTAAATCAGGGGCAGTGAACACTGAAGCTTTCTTT. It is translated as CASKSGAVNTEAFF.

This clonotype was counted only a few times. This chain connects TRBV20-1 to TRBJ2-6, with D possibly being TRBD2 (5 bases). This CDR3 is built from 17 residues. V was trimmed by 6 bases and J by 0 bases, leaving 18 bases between them. CDR1 and CDR2 from the germline V gene are DFQATT and SNEGSKA (reference sequence). DNA for the CDR3: TGCAGTGCAACCCGGGGTGCCCTCCCCTCTGGGGCCAACGTCCTGACTTTC. Translation: CSATRGALPSGANVLTF.

The chain recombines TRBV29-1 with TRBJ1-1; D is uncertain. Germline CDR1 and CDR2: SQVTM and ANQGSEA. Between the trimmed V and J ends, which lost 2 bases and 2 bases, there was a span of 15 bases. The CDR3 has 15 residues. In DNA form, the CDR3 reads TGCAGCGTTGAACACAGAGAGAGCCTAAACACTGAAGCTTTCTTT. Protein product: CSVEHRESLNTEAFF.

This clonotype was found a few times. The genes are TRBV14 and TRBJ2-1; TRBD2 aligns across 11 bases. Unmatched junction bases numbered 6, after V lost 3 bases and J lost 8 bases. Germline V CDR1 and CDR2: SGHDN, FVKESK. The CDR3 runs to 15 residues. The CDR3 spells CASSQTSGISYEQFF. The CDR3 DNA sequence: TGTGCCAGCAGCCAGACTAGCGGGATCAGCTATGAGCAGTTCTTC.

This clonotype was seen a handful of times. The J gene is TRBJ1-2, the V gene TRBV12-3 or TRBV12-4; 9 bases are shared with TRBD1. The J segment lost 9 bases and the V segment lost 6 bases, leaving 8 bases of the junction unmatched. The CDR3 covers 13 residues. The chain's CDR3 is CASRGQGVGRYTF. In DNA form, the CDR3 reads TGTGCCAGCAGGGGACAGGGCGTCGGTCGCTACACCTTC.

CDR3 DNA sequence: TGTGCCAGCAGCTTAGGAGGGGGAGAACGGGGCTACACCTTC. This encodes CASSLGGGERGYTF. The chain couples TRBV11-2 to TRBJ1-2; possible D gene TRBD1, 6 bases. The CDR3 consists of 14 residues. Between the trimmed V and J ends, which lost 1 base and 8 bases, there was a span of 14 bases. Germline V gives CDR1 SGHAT, CDR2 FQNNGV.

The chain employs TRBV20-1 and TRBJ1-2; D ambiguous. CDR3 length equals 14 residues. The germline V gene has CDR1 DFQATT and CDR2 SNEGSKA (reference sequence). V was trimmed by 0 bases and J by 7 bases, leaving 15 bases between them. The CDR3 loop is CSARDRGSLVGYTF. The CDR3 DNA follows: TGCAGTGCTAGAGATCGCGGCAGCCTTGTTGGCTACACCTTC.

The J gene is TRBJ2-3, the V gene TRBV20-1, with unresolved D. The CDR3 is 12 residues long. CDR1 and CDR2 from the germline V gene are DFQATT and SNEGSKA (reference sequence). The ends were cut back, 3 bases at V and 14 bases at J, with 18 bases in the middle. The DNA of the CDR3 is TGCAGTGCTAGTGGGATCACAGATGCGCGGTATTTT. It yields the protein CSASGITDARYF.

This clonotype was recorded many times. The chain couples TRBV4-1 to TRBJ1-2; D not certain. V shed 4 bases and J shed 8 bases, with 23 bases lying between them. Germline-derived CDR1 and CDR2 are MGHRA and YSYEKL. The CDR3 totals 16 residues. CDR3 bases: TGCGCCAGCAGCCCTCAGCGGGCACCGGGAGGTGAAGGCTACACCTTC. Protein product: CASSPQRAPGGEGYTF.

This chain connects TRBV11-2 to TRBJ2-7, with 7 bases fitting TRBD1. Losses at the gene ends were 7 bases for V and 6 bases for J; bases not matched to a gene: 9. This CDR3 is 13 amino acids long. CDR1 SGHAT and CDR2 FQNNGV come from the germline V gene. The CDR3 DNA reads TGTGCCAGCACCCGACAGGGCAAAGGCGAGCAGTACTTC. Amino acid sequence: CASTRQGKGEQYF. The variable domain in full, with the rest retrieved from reference TRBV11-2 and TRBJ2-7, is EAGVAQSPRYKIIEKRQSVAFWCNPISGHATLYWYQQILGQGPKLLIQFQNNGVVDDSQLPKDRFSAERLKGVDSTLKIQPAKLEDSAVYLCASTRQGKGEQYFGPGTRLTVT.

The chain carries TRBV6-6 and TRBJ1-1, with D unclear. Trimming took off 2 bases at V and 3 bases at J, with 10 bases between the two ends. From germline, CDR1 is MNHNY and CDR2 SVGAGI (reference sequence). The CDR3 totals 14 residues. The CDR3 DNA sequence: TGTGCCAGCAGTTACAGGCAAGTGGACACTGAAGCTTTCTTT. As protein: CASSYRQVDTEAFF.

The chain has TRBV7-2 and TRBJ1-2; TRBD1 agrees at 7 bases. V trimming: 1 base; J trimming: 4 bases; junction bases outside the gene matches: 9. Germline V lookup: CDR1 SGHTA, CDR2 FQGNSA. CDR3 length: 16 amino acids. CDR3 DNA sequence: TGTGCCAGCAGCTTAGGCGCAGGGGGAGGTACCTATGGCTACACCTTC. Its protein product is CASSLGAGGGTYGYTF.

This clonotype was recorded a few times. This chain uses TRBV7-7 with TRBJ1-4; D might be TRBD1 (6 bases). The ends were cut back, 4 bases at V and 9 bases at J, with 15 bases in the middle. The CDR3 length is 14 residues. From germline, CDR1 is SSHAT and CDR2 FNYEAQ (reference sequence). Written as DNA, the CDR3 is TGTGCCAGCAGCTCCAACAGGGACGATAAAAAACTGTTTTTT. Protein sequence: CASSSNRDDKKLFF.

This clonotype has a single count. The chain carries TRBV24-1 and TRBJ2-3; TRBD2 agrees at 16 bases. From germline, CDR1 is KGHDR and CDR2 SFDVKD. The CDR3 spans 21 residues. The V segment lost 1 base and the J segment 4 bases; nucleotides outside the gene matches: 13. CDR3 sequence (DNA): TGTGCCACCAGTGATTTCGGGGGACTAGCGGGGGGGCAGTATATGGCAGATACGCAGTATTTT. Residues: CATSDFGGLAGGQYMADTQYF.